Each of the 23 T cell receptor beta chains below was sequenced from the same sample in a study of T cell repertoires in cytomegalovirus infection. Their antigen targets remain unknown. In TCRdb, the reads were re-called with MiXCR into one record per CDR3 protein. This table holds hundreds of thousands of distinct CDR3 sequences, about 44% found once. This specimen consisted of cultured PBMCs, obtained from culture after CMV antigen stimulation. The receptors derive from a human donor in good health (CMV status not recorded). Some clones in this sample may be carry-over from other donors' samples.

This clonotype was counted a few times. The V call is TRBV7-8, the J call TRBJ2-2, with D perhaps TRBD1 (6 bases). The CDR3 loop spans 13 amino acids. V gave up 2 bases and J gave up 5 bases, with 6 bases separating them. Germline-derived CDR1 and CDR2 are SGHVS and FQNEAQ. The CDR3 nucleotides read TGTGCCAGCAGCTTAAGGGGGACCGGGGAGCTGTTTTTT. This sequence encodes CASSLRGTGELFF. Full variable domain (rest looked up from reference TRBV7-8 and TRBJ2-2): GAGVSQSPRYKVAKRGQDVALRCDPISGHVSLFWYQQALGQGPEFLTYFQNEAQLDKSGLPSDRFFAERPEGSVSTLKIQRTQQEDSAVYLCASSLRGTGELFFGEGSRLTVL.

The CDR3 sequence is CASSVGQPNQPQHF. The CDR3 DNA reads TGTGCCAGCAGTGTAGGACAGCCTAATCAGCCCCAGCATTTT. The chain carries TRBV6-1 and TRBJ1-5, with a tentative D call TRBD1 (6 bases). Germline CDR1 is MNHNS and CDR2 is SASEGT. Trimming took 4 bases from V and 4 from J, leaving 11 bases between them. There are 14 residues in the CDR3.

This clonotype turned up a few times. This chain connects TRBV12-3 or TRBV12-4 to TRBJ1-1; the D is unclear. The CDR3 runs 11 residues. Trimming left V 6 bases short and J 7 bases short, with 9 bases between. In DNA, the CDR3 is TGTGCCAGCAGGGGCAGCGGTGAAGCTTTCTTT. Protein product: CASRGSGEAFF.

This clonotype appeared a few times. The genes are TRBV4-1 and TRBJ2-1; tentative D call: TRBD1 (5 bases). Germline V gives CDR1 MGHRA, CDR2 YSYEKL. The CDR3 extends over 17 amino acids. Trimming took off 4 bases at V and 1 base at J, with 17 bases between the two ends. For the CDR3, the DNA is TGCGCCAGCAGCCCGAGTATGGGGAAGGGGTCCTACAATGAGCAGTTCTTC. Residues: CASSPSMGKGSYNEQFF.

This chain links TRBV7-6 with TRBJ1-2; the match to TRBD1 covers 8 bases. The V and J ends lost 5 bases and 8 bases, in that order; junction bases with no gene match: 7. The CDR3 runs 13 residues. The germline CDR1 and CDR2 sequences are SGHVS and FNYEAQ. The CDR3 DNA follows: TGTGCCAGCAGCCCGACAGGGGTGGAGGGCTACACCTTC. It is translated as CASSPTGVEGYTF.

The chain couples TRBV19 to TRBJ2-7; D is perhaps TRBD2 (7 bases). The V end was cut by 7 bases, the J end by 7 bases, with 20 bases between. CDR3 size: 14 residues. CDR1 is LNHDA, CDR2 SQIVND, per germline (reference sequence). The CDR3 coding sequence is TGTGCCAGTAAGGCTAGCGGCGAAGGGGGGGAGCAGTACTTC. Amino acids: CASKASGEGGEQYF.

This chain links TRBV12-3 or TRBV12-4 with TRBJ1-4; D is perhaps TRBD1 (5 bases). V lost 4 bases to trimming and J lost 5 bases, with 8 bases between them. CDR3 length: 13 amino acids. The CDR3 DNA sequence: TGTGCCAGCAGTTACAGGAGAAATGAAAAACTGTTTTTT. Its protein product is CASSYRRNEKLFF.

This clonotype has ten or more counts. The CDR3 bases are TGTGCCAGCAGCTTAGGGACAGCTAACTATGGCTACACCTTC. Protein: CASSLGTANYGYTF. V gene TRBV7-2 combines with J gene TRBJ1-2; a possible D gene is TRBD1 (6 bases). Trimming left V 1 base short and J 0 bases short, with 6 bases between. The CDR3 has 14 amino acids. The V gene's germline CDR1 is SGHTA and CDR2 FQGNSA.

This clonotype came up many times. The V call is TRBV7-2, the J call TRBJ1-1; D is possibly TRBD1 (6 bases). V dropped 0 bases and J dropped 10 bases, with 18 bases sitting between them. The germline V gene has CDR1 SGHTA and CDR2 FQGNSA. The CDR3 has 15 residues. The chain's CDR3 is CASSLAGTILGRAFF. CDR3 bases: TGTGCCAGCAGCTTAGCGGGGACAATCCTGGGCCGAGCTTTCTTT.

In this sample, this clonotype turned up a few times. The rearrangement uses TRBV12-5 and TRBJ2-1, with TRBD2 matching 14 bases. CDR1 is LGHNT and CDR2 is FRNRAP in the germline V gene. The CDR3 has 18 residues. The V gene end was trimmed by 0 bases and the J gene end by 12 bases; junction bases not matched to a gene: 13. This chain's CDR3 is CASGLVLSQRLAGGGQFF. As DNA, the CDR3 is TGTGCTAGTGGTTTGGTACTTAGTCAGAGACTAGCGGGAGGGGGGCAGTTCTTC.

This clonotype was seen ten or more times. The CDR3 sequence: CASTPKKGTGWYNEQFF. CDR3 nucleotides: TGTGCCAGCACGCCAAAGAAGGGGACAGGGTGGTACAATGAGCAGTTCTTC. V and J are TRBV6-1 and TRBJ2-1; 9 bases agree with TRBD1. Germline-derived CDR1 and CDR2 are MNHNS and SASEGT. The V and J ends lost 7 bases and 4 bases, in that order; junction bases with no gene match: 14. The CDR3 length is 17 residues.

The table lists this clonotype with many counts. V is TRBV7-2 and J is TRBJ2-1; D is perhaps TRBD1 or TRBD2 (5 bases each). The CDR3 length is 15 residues. Germline V gene sequence: CDR1 SGHTA, CDR2 FQGNSA. V lost 2 bases and J lost 5, with 13 bases in between. CDR3 in amino acids: CASSLSLGTNNEQFF. CDR3 nucleotide sequence: TGTGCCAGCAGCTTATCGCTGGGGACGAACAATGAGCAGTTCTTC.

In its sample, this clonotype was seen many times. This chain joins TRBV7-2 and TRBJ2-5; a possible D gene is TRBD1 (6 bases). This CDR3 has 15 residues. Germline CDR1 SGHTA, CDR2 FQGNSA. Trimming took off 5 bases at V and 4 bases at J, with 17 bases between the two ends. CDR3: CASSLQGGARETQYF. CDR3 bases: TGTGCCAGCAGCCTACAGGGTGGGGCTCGAGAGACCCAGTACTTC.

This clonotype was counted between two and nine times. The chain recombines TRBV18 with TRBJ1-5; D perhaps matches TRBD1 (5 bases). Germline V gives CDR1 KGHSH, CDR2 LQKENI. Deletions cut 1 base from V and 2 bases from J, with 9 bases between. This CDR3 has 15 residues. The CDR3 loop reads CASSPRGEGNQPQHF. CDR3 DNA sequence: TGTGCCAGCTCACCACGGGGGGAGGGCAATCAGCCCCAGCATTTT.

CDR3 nucleotides: TGCGCCAGCGAGGGGGATGGGAACACTGAAGCTTTCTTT. Its protein product is CASEGDGNTEAFF. The genes are TRBV5-1 and TRBJ1-1, with D maybe TRBD1 (6 bases). The V gene lost 7 bases and the J gene lost 1 base, with 11 bases spanning the gap. The germline CDR1 and CDR2 sequences are SGHRS and YFSETQ. The CDR3 is made up of 13 amino acids.

The chain couples TRBV12-3 or TRBV12-4 to TRBJ2-1; 7 bases are shared with TRBD2. Losses at the gene ends were 5 bases for V and 4 bases for J; bases not matched to a gene: 5. The CDR3 is made up of 14 amino acids. DNA of the CDR3: TGTGCCAGCAGTAAGGCCGGGAGGTACAATGAGCAGTTCTTC. Translated: CASSKAGRYNEQFF.

V gene TRBV2 combines with J gene TRBJ2-1; D is perhaps TRBD2 (7 bases). Trimming shortened V by 3 bases and J by 10 bases, and 19 bases separated the two germline ends. The germline gives CDR1 SNHLY, CDR2 FYNNEI. The CDR3 spans 15 residues. CDR3 amino acids: CASSEDGGAVWEQFF. DNA of the CDR3: TGTGCCAGCAGTGAGGATGGGGGGGCGGTGTGGGAGCAGTTCTTC.

The count of this clonotype is one. The rearrangement uses TRBV30 and TRBJ1-1; a weak D match, TRBD1 (5 bases). CDR3 length equals 15 residues. V was shortened by 2 bases and J by 5 bases, with 18 bases between the two germline ends. Germline assignment: CDR1 GTSNPN and CDR2 SVGIG (reference sequence). The CDR3 reads CAWSRPDGGRTEAFF. CDR3 bases: TGTGCCTGGAGTCGACCGGACGGGGGACGGACTGAAGCTTTCTTT. Full variable domain (remainder filled in from reference TRBV30 and TRBJ1-1): SQTIHQWPATLVQPVGSPLSLECTVEGTSNPNLYWYRQAAGRGLQLLFYSVGIGQISSEVPQNLSASRPQDRQFILSSKKLLLSDSGFYLCAWSRPDGGRTEAFFGQGTRLTVV.

This clonotype has just a few counts. The genes are TRBV7-9 and TRBJ2-2; 9 bases line up with TRBD1. The CDR3 totals 16 residues. Germline trimming cut 7 bases from V and 6 bases from J; bases unmatched to any gene: 12. Germline CDR1 and CDR2: SEHNR and FQNEAQ (reference sequence). The CDR3 coding sequence is TGTGCCAGCAAAACGGGACAGGGAGAGAAACCCGGGGAGCTGTTTTTT. Translation gives CASKTGQGEKPGELFF.

This chain connects TRBV7-9 to TRBJ2-5; TRBD2 aligns across 10 bases. V trimming: 8 bases; J trimming: 3 bases; junction bases outside the gene matches: 3. CDR3 length equals 13 residues. Germline V gene data show CDR1 as SEHNR and CDR2 as FQNEAQ (reference sequence). CDR3 nucleotide sequence: TGTGCCAGCGGCGGACTAGCGGAAGAGACCCAGTACTTC. This sequence encodes CASGGLAEETQYF.

V is TRBV28 and J is TRBJ2-3; 8 bases match TRBD2. The ends lost 6 bases at V and 3 bases at J; junction bases unmatched: 5. The CDR3 sequence is 14 residues long. Germline values: CDR1 MDHEN, CDR2 SYDVKM. The CDR3 is CASRLGTSTDTQYF. For the CDR3, the DNA is TGTGCCAGCAGACTAGGGACTAGTACAGATACGCAGTATTTT.

V and J are TRBV7-2 and TRBJ2-7, with D unresolved. The germline V gene has CDR1 SGHTA and CDR2 FQGNSA. The V gene lost 1 base and the J gene lost 3 bases, with 7 bases spanning the gap. The CDR3 has 13 residues. DNA of the CDR3: TGTGCCAGCAGCTTAGGGATTCGCTACGAGCAGTACTTC. This sequence encodes CASSLGIRYEQYF. The full variable domain, rest sourced from reference TRBV7-2 and TRBJ2-7, is GAGVSQSPSNKVTEKGKDVELRCDPISGHTALYWYRQSLGQGLEFLIYFQGNSAPDKSGLPSDRFSAERTGGSVSTLTIQRTQQEDSAVYLCASSLGIRYEQYFGPGTRLTVT.

This sequence joins TRBV6-2 or TRBV6-3 and TRBJ2-7; D ambiguous. The CDR3 runs 13 residues. V shed 3 bases and J shed 2 bases, with 8 bases lying between them. Germline CDR1 is MNHEY and CDR2 is SVGEGT. CDR3 region: CASSYTITYEQYF. The CDR3 DNA sequence: TGTGCCAGCAGTTATACTATTACCTACGAGCAGTACTTC.